This T cell receptor (beta chain) originates from a study of blood T cell repertoires in COVID-19 (dated by TCRdb to the early 2020s). Concerning the study at large: Samples from collaborators originated in the United States, Italy and Spain and spanned both the acute and convalescent phases of COVID-19. Where available, HLA class I and class II types were obtained from metadata supplied by the sample provider rather than from assay-based typing. Deeply sampled blood TCRbeta repertoires from subjects exposed to, actively infected with, or recovered from COVID-19 were included in the dataset. Nearly every sample came with metadata listing a de-identified subject ID, COVID-19 status, age in years and sex. Samples came from the ongoing ImmuneRACE study (first 160 participants) plus 1,254 subjects from 6 global collaborators. The repertoires were released in a freely available public database meant as a resource for research on the immune response to SARS-CoV-2. The material from the prospective study consisted of cDNA or gDNA derived from T cells, B-cell-depleted T cells, or PBMCs.

TCRbeta CDR3 regions were amplified from genomic DNA by means of the immunoSEQ Assay, a bias-controlled multiplex PCR. For the original study's pipeline: Within the assay, amplification of reference gene primers was used to estimate how many nucleated cells each sample contained. To quantify the absolute abundance of each unique TCRbeta CDR3 rearrangement, sequence reads were collapsed and filtered. For each sample, productive Simpson clonality was calculated by taking the square root of Simpson's diversity index across productive rearrangements. This is the immuneACCESS table as TCRdb keeps it, with only in-frame sequences that have V and J called. A part of the clones is gone; compared with another copy, unresolved V genes explain less than half, and the rest is unexplained. That table supplies the V and J calls and clone size; D and trimming were determined from the DNA. In this sample the table shows approximately 390,000 clones, around 87% of which occur a single time. Jointly, the top ten make up approximately 2.4% of the sample.

CDR1 SGHRS and CDR2 YFSETQ were looked up in the germline V gene. The germline V end is reduced by 4 bases and the J end by 3 bases; junction bases left unmatched: 3. There are 13 amino acids in the CDR3, from cysteine to phenylalanine inclusive. Left in the record is the CDR3 DNA by itself, 39 bases read in frame from the first base. At one collaborating source in Seattle, patients were enrolled during active infection and were followed longitudinally through the course of disease. Whole blood was collected in K2EDTA tubes by collaborating institutions according to the institutions' own protocols. For TCRbeta analysis, collaborator samples were shipped as frozen whole blood, as isolated PBMCs, or as DNA extracted from either sample type. Overall study results and their limits: The quantity of clinical and demographic metadata differed by source and by participant and was supplied without curation.

To note about this clone: Its antigen specificity is not known. No base-level quality is on record; no much larger clone is a single base apart.

The rearranged segments are TRBV5-1 and TRBJ1-1; 7 of the junction bases match TRBD1. This clonotype originated in a woman aged 55-70 years with COVID-19, enrolled during active disease. The sequenced material came from peripheral blood. The sequence in DNA is TGCGCCAGCAGCGCCAGGGGGGACACTGAAGCTTTCTTT. The encoded protein is CASSARGDTEAFF.